These 22 T cell receptor beta chains were all obtained from the same sample, sequenced in a study of shared clonotypes between healthy human individuals. Some clones are missing from TCRdb's copy, which holds only in-frame ones; the method was immunoSEQ multiplex PCR. The sample holds about 500,000 clones, 70% to 80% seen once. Sequenced sample: PBMCs. All receptors derive from a woman aged 35 to 49 in good health. Some clones in this sample may be carry-over from other donors' samples.

The chain recombines TRBV6-6 with TRBJ2-7, with 7 bases lining up with TRBD2. Germline CDR1 MNHNY, CDR2 SVGAGI (reference sequence). The CDR3 length is 14 residues. The J segment lost 2 bases and the V segment lost 6 bases, leaving 7 bases of the junction unmatched. CDR3 residues: CASSLSGKTYEQYF. The CDR3 DNA reads TGTGCCAGCAGCCTGAGCGGGAAAACCTACGAGCAGTACTTC.

This clone was seen only a few times. This CDR3 reads CASSFGATSYEQYF. The DNA for the CDR3 is TGTGCCAGCAGCTTTGGGGCAACCTCCTACGAGCAGTACTTC. V is TRBV5-6 and J is TRBJ2-7; tentatively, D is TRBD1 (5 bases). The CDR3 runs to 14 residues. Germline V CDR1 and CDR2: SGHDT, YYEEEE. V dropped 2 bases and J dropped 0 bases, with 9 bases sitting between them.

The chain uses TRBV18 and TRBJ1-1, with D perhaps TRBD1 (5 bases). CDR1 and CDR2 (germline): KGHSH, LQKENI. V lost 2 bases and J lost 11, with 12 bases in between. The CDR3 is 12 residues long. The CDR3 protein is CASSPFTTEAFF. The CDR3 DNA reads as TGTGCCAGCTCACCATTTACGACAGAGGCTTTCTTT.

The rearrangement links TRBV28 to TRBJ1-1; unclear D gene. CDR1 is MDHEN, CDR2 SYDVKM, per germline. Trimming took off 1 base at V and 0 bases at J, with 6 bases between the two ends. The CDR3 runs to 14 residues. DNA for the CDR3: TGTGCCAGCAGTTTATTGAGTATGAACACTGAAGCTTTCTTT. It translates to CASSLLSMNTEAFF.

The table lists this clone with many counts. At the DNA level, this CDR3 is encoded by other sequences in the same sample as well. The chain couples TRBV7-2 to TRBJ2-5; tentative D call: TRBD1 (5 bases). Trimming left V 6 bases short and J 4 bases short, with 15 bases between. Germline lookup yields CDR1 SGHTA and CDR2 FQGNSA. The length of the CDR3 is 14 residues. The DNA for the CDR3 is TGTGCCAGCAGGGCCAGGGCCTACTCAGAGACCCAGTACTTC. Translated: CASRARAYSETQYF.

This chain connects TRBV15 to TRBJ2-7; 9 nucleotides agree with TRBD2. Germline trimming cut 0 bases from V and 3 bases from J; bases unmatched to any gene: 9. Looked up from germline, CDR1 is LNHNV and CDR2 is YYDKDF (reference sequence). The CDR3 has 17 amino acids. CDR3 in DNA: TGTGCCACCAGCAGAGATCGGGCGGGAGGGAAACACTACGAGCAGTACTTC. It codes for CATSRDRAGGKHYEQYF.

The chain couples TRBV6-5 to TRBJ1-4, with a weak D call TRBD1 (5 bases). CDR3 size: 14 residues. The germline V gene has CDR1 MNHEY and CDR2 SVGAGI. V dropped 6 bases and J dropped 8 bases, with 16 bases sitting between them. The CDR3 here is CASSFGGGGEKLFF. CDR3 DNA: TGTGCCAGCAGCTTCGGGGGAGGAGGGGAAAAACTGTTTTTT.

The rearrangement links TRBV7-3 to TRBJ2-3, with 8 positions matching TRBD1. This CDR3 region has 16 residues. Germline CDR1 is SGHTA and CDR2 is FQGTGA. Unmatched junction bases numbered 8, after V lost 2 bases and J lost 4 bases. CDR3 nucleotides: TGTGCCAGCAGCTTATACGCAGGGGGCACCCCAGATACGCAGTATTTT. It encodes CASSLYAGGTPDTQYF. The variable domain in full, completed from reference TRBV7-3 and TRBJ2-3, reads GAGVSQTPSNKVTEKGKYVELRCDPISGHTALYWYRQSLGQGPEFLIYFQGTGAADDSGLPNDRFFAVRPEGSVSTLKIQRTERGDSAVYLCASSLYAGGTPDTQYFGPGTRLTVL.

Only a few counts were recorded for this clone. This sequence joins TRBV28 and TRBJ2-2; D possibly corresponds to TRBD1 (5 bases). From germline, CDR1 is MDHEN and CDR2 SYDVKM. Trimming pared 5 bases from V and 0 bases from J, leaving 16 bases between. The CDR3 totals 17 residues. This CDR3 is CASSPLGAQANTGELFF. CDR3 bases: TGTGCCAGCAGTCCCCTTGGGGCCCAGGCGAACACCGGGGAGCTGTTTTTT. The variable domain in full, with the rest retrieved from reference TRBV28 and TRBJ2-2, is DVKVTQSSRYLVKRTGEKVFLECVQDMDHENMFWYRQDPGLGLRLIYFSYDVKMKEKGDIPEGYSVSREKKERFSLILESASTNQTSMYLCASSPLGAQANTGELFFGEGSRLTVL.

The V and J genes are TRBV28 and TRBJ1-2; D gene ambiguous. The germline V gene encodes CDR1 MDHEN and CDR2 SYDVKM. This CDR3 has 12 amino acids. With 5 bases removed from V and 3 bases from J, the gap between germline ends came to 7 bases. CDR3 loop: CASSTQYYGYTF. CDR3 bases: TGTGCCAGCAGTACACAGTACTATGGCTACACCTTC.

A remark on this clone: This likely traces to a read error, being one base from a far larger clone. The J gene is TRBJ1-6, the V gene TRBV27; tentative D call: TRBD1 (5 bases). The CDR3 is 14 amino acids. CDR1 is MNHEY, CDR2 SMNVEV, per germline (reference sequence). This CDR3 is CASRPDSPGSPPHF. DNA of the CDR3: TGTGCCAGCAGGCCTGACAGTCCCGGTTCACCCCCCCACTTT.

The chain carries TRBV6-1 and TRBJ1-1; TRBD1 matches at 9 bases. With 6 bases clipped from V and 6 bases from J, the junction kept 5 bases outside the gene matches. The germline V gene encodes CDR1 MNHNS and CDR2 SASEGT. The CDR3 length is 13 residues. The CDR3 nucleotides are TGTGCCAGCAGCACGGACAGGGGAGCTGAAGCTTTCTTT. Amino acid sequence: CASSTDRGAEAFF.

Details on this clone: This may come from a read error, since a much larger clone is one base off. The V gene is TRBV6-4, the J gene TRBJ2-3, with D maybe TRBD1 (5 bases). CDR1 and CDR2 (germline): MRHNA, SNTAGT. The CDR3 runs to 14 residues. The DNA for the CDR3 is TGTGCCGGCAGTGAAGGGCCCGAGCAGGGTACGCAGTATTTT. Translation gives CAGSEGPEQGTQYF.

The V and J genes are TRBV7-2 and TRBJ2-2; 9 bases fit TRBD1. The germline CDR1 and CDR2 sequences are SGHTA and FQGNSA. The CDR3 totals 15 residues. Germline trimming cut 4 bases from V and 6 bases from J; bases unmatched to any gene: 6. The CDR3 DNA follows: TGTGCCAGCAGCTCCACAGGGGGCGACGCCGGGGAGCTGTTTTTT. Amino acid sequence: CASSSTGGDAGELFF.

About this clone: This sample also contains other DNA sequences that code for the same CDR3. The chain uses TRBV7-6 and TRBJ2-1; 7 bases map to TRBD2. The CDR3 runs to 15 residues. The trim removed 5 bases at V and 2 bases at J, leaving 6 bases unmatched. Germline V gene lookup returns CDR1 SGHVS and CDR2 FNYEAQ. The CDR3 sequence: CASSLTSSPYNEQFF. CDR3 DNA sequence: TGTGCCAGCAGCCTGACTAGCAGCCCCTACAATGAGCAGTTCTTC.

V usage is TRBV18 and J usage is TRBJ2-7; 8 positions match TRBD1. Germline V gene sequence: CDR1 KGHSH, CDR2 LQKENI. This CDR3 comprises 15 residues. V was pared by 5 bases and J by 2 bases, with 8 bases of the junction left unmatched. CDR3 sequence (DNA): TGTGCCAGCTCAACCGGACAGGGAAAACCCTACGAGCAGTACTTC. Translation: CASSTGQGKPYEQYF.

The V call is TRBV7-3, the J call TRBJ2-1, with 11 bases aligning to TRBD2. The V gene end was trimmed by 2 bases and the J gene end by 4 bases; junction bases not matched to a gene: 7. This CDR3 has 17 amino acids. The V gene's germline CDR1 is SGHTA and CDR2 FQGTGA. Written as DNA, the CDR3 is TGTGCCAGCAGCTTAGGGGGTAGCGGGAGGGTATACAATGAGCAGTTCTTC. Amino acids: CASSLGGSGRVYNEQFF.

The CDR3 region is CASSLDLGGRNGNTIYF. As DNA, the CDR3 is TGTGCCAGCAGCTTAGATTTGGGGGGCCGTAATGGAAACACCATATATTTT. The J gene is TRBJ1-3, the V gene TRBV11-2; tentative D call: TRBD1 (6 bases). The CDR3 has 17 amino acids. Germline-derived CDR1 and CDR2 are SGHAT and FQNNGV. V shed 0 bases and J shed 3 bases, with 15 bases lying between them.

Details on this clone: Other DNA sequences in the sample encode the same CDR3. The genes are TRBV7-9 and TRBJ1-2, with D possibly matching TRBD1 (6 bases). V shed 4 bases and J shed 4 bases, with 7 bases lying between them. Per the germline V gene, CDR1 is SEHNR and CDR2 is FQNEAQ (reference sequence). This CDR3 region has 12 residues. CDR3 sequence: CASSSDSYGYTF. DNA of the CDR3: TGTGCCAGCAGCTCGGACAGCTATGGCTACACCTTC.

The gene calls are TRBV7-8 and TRBJ2-7; weak D call: TRBD2 (7 bases). CDR3 size: 13 residues. Germline CDR1 is SGHVS and CDR2 is FQNEAQ. The germline V and J ends were trimmed by 7 bases and 4 bases, with 14 bases remaining between them. The CDR3 sequence is CASNGGLGYEQYF. CDR3 DNA sequence: TGTGCCAGCAACGGGGGGCTTGGGTACGAGCAGTACTTC.

The J gene is TRBJ2-1, the V gene TRBV5-1; D is unresolved. Trimming left V 5 bases short and J 10 bases short, with 10 bases between. CDR1 SGHRS and CDR2 YFSETQ come from the germline V gene. The CDR3 is made up of 11 amino acids. The CDR3 sequence is CASSENEEQFF. The CDR3 nucleotides are TGCGCCAGCAGTGAAAATGAGGAGCAGTTCTTC.

This rearrangement joins TRBV5-6 to TRBJ2-6; 7 nucleotides line up with TRBD1. The germline gives CDR1 SGHDT, CDR2 YYEEEE. V gave up 0 bases and J gave up 0 bases; unmatched junction bases: 3. The CDR3 totals 17 residues. In nucleotides, the CDR3 is TGTGCCAGCAGCTTGGAGACAGGGATCTCTGGGGCCAACGTCCTGACTTTC. Translated: CASSLETGISGANVLTF.